Sequencing of this T cell receptor beta chain was carried out in a study of cytomegalovirus exposure and HLA in healthy donors. Study results and limitations: The investigators catalogued 160 or so TCR beta chains as cytomegalovirus-associated. Reports state that TCR beta sequences accurately predicted most subjects' HLA-A and HLA-B alleles. By HLA locus, TCR association rates varied in a later analysis, with DRB1 showing the most and HLA-C the fewest. Association with HLA alleles at 0.05 false discovery rate was found for 15,000 or so TCR beta sequences in a later analysis.

The PCR used 60 Vbeta and 13 Jbeta primers. TCRdb's copy holds only in-frame clones and misses some; the assay was immunoSEQ multiplex PCR. The repertoire includes approximately 210,000 clones, 87% of them detected once, and 1.3% sits in the top ten. A remark on this clone: Its antigen is still unknown.

CDR1 MNHEY and CDR2 SMNVEV come from the germline V gene (reference sequence). V dropped 6 bases and J dropped 4 bases, with 16 bases sitting between them. This CDR3 has 14 amino acids. Sequencing was carried out using PBMCs. The chain employs TRBV27 and TRBJ2-7, with a weak D call TRBD2 (5 bases). The sequence derives from a man aged 25 to 45 in good health and CMV-seronegative. In DNA, the CDR3 is TGTGCCAGCAGATCTAGCTACCGCTCTTACGAGCAGTACTTC. Translating gives CASRSSYRSYEQYF.